This entry features one T cell receptor (beta chain) sequence. In the original processing: Amplification with reference gene primers provided the estimates of nucleated cell counts. The method was immunoSEQ multiplex PCR; TCRdb's version includes in-frame clones alone and lacks a portion of them. That table supplies the V and J calls and clone size; D and trimming were determined from the DNA. The sample includes 95,000 to 150,000 clones, 70% to 90% of them seen just once. The record originates from a study of blood T cell repertoires in COVID-19. Study background: Acute and convalescent COVID-19 samples came from the United States, Italy and Spain. In each case, the material was cDNA or gDNA derived from T cells, B-cell-depleted T cells, or PBMCs.

This CDR3 comprises 12 residues. Germline CDR1 reads SGHDT; CDR2 reads YYEEEE. V was trimmed by 0 bases and J by 5 bases, leaving 5 bases between them. The sequencing sample was made of peripheral blood. The rearrangement joins TRBV5-6 to TRBJ1-2; D uncertain. The receptor comes from a woman aged 45 to 65 with acute or convalescent COVID-19. The CDR3 coding sequence is TGTGCCAGCAGCTTGGGCCAGTATGGCTACACCTTC. It codes for CASSLGQYGYTF.